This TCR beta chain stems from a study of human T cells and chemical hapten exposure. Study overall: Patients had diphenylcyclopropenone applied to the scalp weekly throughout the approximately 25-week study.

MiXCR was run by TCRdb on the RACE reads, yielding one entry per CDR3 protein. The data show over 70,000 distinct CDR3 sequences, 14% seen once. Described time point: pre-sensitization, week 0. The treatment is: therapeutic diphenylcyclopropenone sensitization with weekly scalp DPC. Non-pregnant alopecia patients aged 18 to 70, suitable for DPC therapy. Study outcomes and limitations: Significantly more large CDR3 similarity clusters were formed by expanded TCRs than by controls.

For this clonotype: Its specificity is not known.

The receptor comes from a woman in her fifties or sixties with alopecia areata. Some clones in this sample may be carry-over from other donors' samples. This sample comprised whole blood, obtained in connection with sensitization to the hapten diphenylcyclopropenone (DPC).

CDR3 nucleotides: TGCGCCAGCAGTGAGTCGGGACTGTACAATGAGCAGTTCTTC. Translated, it gives CASSESGLYNEQFF. The J gene is TRBJ2-1, the V gene TRBV10-2; perhaps TRBD2 as D (6 bases). This CDR3 has 14 amino acids. CDR1 WSHSY and CDR2 SAAADI come from the germline V gene. V shed 0 bases and J shed 4 bases, with 7 bases lying between them.